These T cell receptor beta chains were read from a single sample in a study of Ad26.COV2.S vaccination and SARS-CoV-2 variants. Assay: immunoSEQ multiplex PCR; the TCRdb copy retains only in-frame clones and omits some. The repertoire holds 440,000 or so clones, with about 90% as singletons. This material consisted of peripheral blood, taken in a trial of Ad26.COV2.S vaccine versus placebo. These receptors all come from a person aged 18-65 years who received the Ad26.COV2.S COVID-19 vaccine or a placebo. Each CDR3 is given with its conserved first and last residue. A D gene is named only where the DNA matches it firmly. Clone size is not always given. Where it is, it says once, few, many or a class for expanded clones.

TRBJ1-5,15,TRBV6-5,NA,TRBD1,CASRPGQGTGQPQHF,TGTGCCAGCAGGCCGGGACAGGGGACAGGGCAGCCCCAGCATTTT
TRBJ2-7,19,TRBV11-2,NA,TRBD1,CASSLALWPTGGFSYEQYF,TGTGCCAGCAGCTTAGCCCTATGGCCTACAGGGGGCTTCTCCTACGAGCAGTACTTC
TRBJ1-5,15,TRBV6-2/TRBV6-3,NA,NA,CASSRLPAYNQPQHF,TGTGCCAGCAGTCGCCTCCCGGCTTACAATCAGCCCCAGCATTTT
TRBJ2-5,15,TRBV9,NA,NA,CASSAGGKLQETQYF,TGTGCCAGCAGCGCCGGGGGCAAACTTCAAGAGACCCAGTACTTC
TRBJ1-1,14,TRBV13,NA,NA,CASSLDRMNTEAFF,TGTGCCAGCAGCTTAGACAGGATGAACACTGAAGCTTTCTTT
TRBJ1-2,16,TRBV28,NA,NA,CASSLPGTVDNYGYTF,TGTGCCAGCAGTCTTCCCGGGACGGTTGATAACTATGGCTACACCTTC
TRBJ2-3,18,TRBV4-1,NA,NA,CASSQGGVSGSFTDTQYF,TGCGCCAGCAGCCAAGGGGGGGTTAGCGGTTCTTTCACAGATACGCAGTATTTT
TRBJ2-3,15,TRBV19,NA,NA,CASSIGAAHTDTQYF,TGTGCCAGTAGTATAGGGGCGGCCCACACAGATACGCAGTATTTT
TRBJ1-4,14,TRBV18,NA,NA,CASSPPWQGEKLFF,TGTGCCAGCTCACCACCATGGCAGGGTGAAAAACTGTTTTTT
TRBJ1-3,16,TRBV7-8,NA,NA,CASSLALDFTGNTIYF,TGTGCCAGCAGCTTAGCTTTGGACTTTACTGGAAACACCATATATTTT
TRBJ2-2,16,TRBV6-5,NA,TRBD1,CASSYLTGIRTGELFF,TGTGCCAGCAGTTATCTGACAGGGATTAGGACCGGGGAGCTGTTTTTT
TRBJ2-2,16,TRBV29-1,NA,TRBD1,CSVERTGRSGTGELFF,TGCAGCGTTGAGAGGACAGGGCGAAGTGGGACCGGGGAGCTGTTTTTT
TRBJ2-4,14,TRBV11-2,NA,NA,CASSLSLEWNIQYF,TGTGCCAGCAGCTTATCGCTGGAATGGAACATTCAGTACTTC
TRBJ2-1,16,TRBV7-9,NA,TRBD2,CASSLNFGAGGNEQFF,TGTGCCAGCAGCTTAAACTTCGGAGCGGGGGGCAATGAGCAGTTCTTC
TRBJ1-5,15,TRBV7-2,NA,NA,CASSPTAGLNQPQHF,TGTGCCAGCAGCCCGACGGCTGGCCTCAATCAGCCCCAGCATTTT
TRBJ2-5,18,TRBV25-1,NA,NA,CASSEARSRPKTEETQYF,TGTGCCAGCAGTGAAGCGAGGTCCAGGCCGAAGACAGAAGAGACCCAGTACTTC
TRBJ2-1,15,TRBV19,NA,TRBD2,CASSRASGYYNEQFF,TGTGCCAGTAGTAGGGCTAGCGGGTATTACAATGAGCAGTTCTTC
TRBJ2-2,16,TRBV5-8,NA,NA,CASSLALGNVAGELFF,TGTGCCAGCAGCTTGGCACTGGGAAATGTGGCCGGGGAGCTGTTTTTT
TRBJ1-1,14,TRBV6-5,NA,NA,CASSTVGVGTEAFF,TGTGCCAGCAGTACGGTGGGGGTCGGGACTGAAGCTTTCTTT
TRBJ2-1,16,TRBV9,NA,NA,CASSVLEGASYNEQFF,TGTGCCAGCAGCGTATTGGAAGGGGCCTCCTACAATGAGCAGTTCTTC
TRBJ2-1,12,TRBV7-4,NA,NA,CASPETGNEQFF,TGTGCCAGTCCCGAGACCGGCAATGAGCAGTTCTTC
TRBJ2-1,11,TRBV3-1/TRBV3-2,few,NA,CASSHLHEQFF,TGTGCCAGCAGCCATCTCCATGAGCAGTTCTTC
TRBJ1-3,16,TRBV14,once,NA,CASSPIGMLSGNTIYF,TGTGCCAGCAGCCCAATTGGGATGCTCTCTGGAAACACCATATATTTT
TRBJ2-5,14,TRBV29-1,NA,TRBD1,CSVNRGLKGETQYF,TGCAGCGTAAACAGGGGGCTGAAGGGAGAGACCCAGTACTTC
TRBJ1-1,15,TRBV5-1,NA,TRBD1,CASSFWDRGRTEAFF,TGCGCCAGCAGCTTCTGGGACAGGGGGCGGACTGAAGCTTTCTTT
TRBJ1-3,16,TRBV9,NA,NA,CASSVALTDSGNTIYF,TGTGCCAGCAGCGTAGCACTGACAGACTCTGGAAACACCATATATTTT
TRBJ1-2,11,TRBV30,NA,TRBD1,CAWSDTGGHQF,TGTGCCTGGAGTGATACAGGGGGCCACCAATTC
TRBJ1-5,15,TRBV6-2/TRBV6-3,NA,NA,CASTPSGNSNQPQHF,TGTGCCAGCACCCCTTCAGGGAATAGCAATCAGCCCCAGCATTTT
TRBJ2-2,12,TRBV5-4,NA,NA,CASSLDSGELFF,TGTGCCAGCAGCTTGGACAGCGGGGAGCTGTTTTTT
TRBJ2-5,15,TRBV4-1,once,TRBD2,CASSQGTGGQETQYF,TGCGCCAGCAGCCAAGGAACGGGGGGCCAAGAGACCCAGTACTTC
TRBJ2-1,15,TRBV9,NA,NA,CASSVEGASYNEQFF,TGTGCCAGCAGCGTAGAGGGTGCGTCCTACAATGAGCAGTTCTTC
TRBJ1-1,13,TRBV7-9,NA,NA,CASSSGAYTEAFF,TGTGCCAGCAGCTCCGGTGCGTACACTGAAGCTTTCTTT
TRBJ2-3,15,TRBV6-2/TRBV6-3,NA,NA,CASSYSSSSGDTQYF,TGTGCCAGCAGTTACTCGTCAAGCTCGGGAGATACGCAGTATTTT
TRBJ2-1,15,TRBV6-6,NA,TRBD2,CASSHSGGPYNEQFF,TGTGCCAGCAGTCATAGCGGGGGACCCTACAATGAGCAGTTCTTC
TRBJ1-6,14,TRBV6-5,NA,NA,CASSSARYNSPLHF,TGTGCCAGCAGTTCAGCGCGATATAATTCACCCCTCCACTTT
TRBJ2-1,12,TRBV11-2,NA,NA,CASSLGRTEQFF,TGTGCCAGCAGCTTAGGCAGGACTGAGCAGTTCTTC
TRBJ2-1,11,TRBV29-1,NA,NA,CSVKGTRGGFF,TGCAGCGTTAAGGGGACCCGAGGGGGGTTCTTC
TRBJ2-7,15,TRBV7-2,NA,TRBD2,CASSFGLAGSYEQYF,TGTGCCAGCAGCTTCGGACTAGCGGGGTCCTACGAGCAGTACTTC
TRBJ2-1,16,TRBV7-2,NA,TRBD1,CASSLSGTVSYNEQFF,TGTGCCAGCAGCTTATCCGGGACAGTAAGTTACAATGAGCAGTTCTTC
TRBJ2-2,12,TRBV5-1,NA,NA,CASSLNTGELFF,TGCGCCAGCAGCTTGAACACCGGGGAGCTGTTTTTT
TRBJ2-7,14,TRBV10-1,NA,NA,CASSEAGWGYEQYF,TGCGCCAGCAGTGAGGCCGGTTGGGGTTACGAGCAGTACTTC
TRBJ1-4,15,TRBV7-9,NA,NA,CASSLVAVLDEKLFF,TGTGCCAGCAGCTTGGTTGCGGTTTTGGATGAAAAACTGTTTTTT
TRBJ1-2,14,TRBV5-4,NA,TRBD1,CASSLSGTAYGYTF,TGTGCCAGCAGTTTATCCGGGACAGCTTATGGCTACACCTTC
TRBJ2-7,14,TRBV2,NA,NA,CASLNGGISYEQYF,TGTGCCAGCCTAAATGGGGGGATCTCCTACGAGCAGTACTTC
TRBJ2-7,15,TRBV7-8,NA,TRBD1,CASSLPGQGPYEQYF,TGTGCCAGCAGCTTACCGGGACAGGGTCCGTACGAGCAGTACTTC
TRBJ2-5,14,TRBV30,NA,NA,CAWSSIKDLETQYF,TGTGCCTGGAGTTCTATCAAGGATTTGGAGACCCAGTACTTC
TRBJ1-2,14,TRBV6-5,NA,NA,CASSYSRGDYGYTF,TGTGCCAGCAGTTACTCTCGGGGCGACTATGGCTACACCTTC
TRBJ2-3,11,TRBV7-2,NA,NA,CFSGGSDTQYF,TGTTTCTCAGGGGGGTCAGATACGCAGTATTTT
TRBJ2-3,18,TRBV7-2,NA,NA,CASSLVRLAGRGTDTQYF,TGTGCCAGCAGCTTAGTGCGGCTAGCCGGTCGGGGCACAGATACGCAGTATTTT
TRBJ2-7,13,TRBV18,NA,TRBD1,CASSPRDRDEQYF,TGTGCCAGCTCACCCCGGGACAGGGACGAGCAGTACTTC
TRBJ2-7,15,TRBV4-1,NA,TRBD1,CASSQGYRGAYEQYF,TGCGCCAGCAGCCAAGGCTACAGGGGGGCCTACGAGCAGTACTTC
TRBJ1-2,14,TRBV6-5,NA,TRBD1,CASSQTGGFDGYTF,TGTGCCAGCAGTCAAACAGGGGGCTTTGATGGCTACACCTTC
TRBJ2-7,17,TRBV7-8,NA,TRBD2,CASSLYGRGERGYEQYF,TGTGCCAGCAGCTTATATGGTCGGGGGGAACGGGGCTACGAGCAGTACTTC
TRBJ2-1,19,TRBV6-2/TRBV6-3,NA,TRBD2,CASSWGLWSSGSSYNEQFF,TGTGCCAGCAGTTGGGGACTATGGTCTAGCGGTAGCTCCTACAATGAGCAGTTCTTC
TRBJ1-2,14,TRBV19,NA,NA,CASSIARSNYGYTF,TGTGCCAGTAGTATAGCCAGATCTAACTATGGCTACACCTTC
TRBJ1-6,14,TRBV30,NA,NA,CAWRASGVNSPLHF,TGTGCCTGGAGGGCTAGCGGGGTTAATTCACCCCTCCACTTT
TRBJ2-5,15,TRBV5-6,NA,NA,CASSLGLPDVWYQYF,TGTGCCAGCAGCTTAGGACTCCCTGACGTCTGGTACCAGTACTTC
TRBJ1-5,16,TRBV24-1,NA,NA,CATSDLGQGIHQPQHF,TGTGCCACCAGTGATTTGGGGCAGGGAATTCATCAGCCCCAGCATTTT
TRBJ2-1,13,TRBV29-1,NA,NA,CSAGHSSYNEQFF,TGCAGCGCGGGACATAGCTCCTACAATGAGCAGTTCTTC